The present T cell receptor beta chain was sequenced within a study of lymphopenia after photon versus proton radiotherapy. Findings of the study overall: After lymphocyte nadir, photon-treated repertoires showed oligoclonal expansion, especially CD8+ Temra. Relative stability marked proton patients; photon patients lost diversity and naive cells.

TCRdb's copy holds only in-frame clones and misses some; the assay was immunoSEQ multiplex PCR. The sample includes about 18,000 clones, around 90% seen only once; the top ten take 1.7%. The V gene's germline CDR1 is GTSNPN and CDR2 SVGIG (reference sequence). The V end lost 1 base, the J end lost 4 bases, and 7 bases lay between the germline ends. This CDR3 is 12 amino acids long. As regards this clone: Its antigen is unidentified.

The sequencing here drew on peripheral blood, taken from a patient treated with photon-based radiotherapy. The sequence derives from a woman between 40 and 50 years old with cholangiocarcinoma. This chain joins TRBV30 and TRBJ1-1; unclear D gene. The CDR3 bases are TGTGCCTGGAGTGGGATGTCCACTGAAGCTTTCTTT. Encoded protein: CAWSGMSTEAFF.